The 8 T cell receptor beta chains below come from one sample, sequenced in a study of molecular identifiers for immune sequencing clone quantification. TCRdb re-analysed the PCR reads in MiXCR, keeping a single row per CDR3 protein. In the table there are 350,000 or so distinct CDR3 sequences, about 22% of which are singletons. Sequenced sample: naive CD8+ T cells from blood, with Jurkat cell RNA spiked in. Regarding subset: FACS-sorted CD8+CD4-CCR7+CD45RA+ naive T cells. The receptors originated from a human donor in good health. Some libraries in this study had Jurkat cell RNA spiked in.

This clonotype was detected ten times or more. This chain connects TRBV11-2 to TRBJ2-1, with 8 bases that match TRBD1. The CDR3 extends over 16 amino acids. Looked up from germline, CDR1 is SGHAT and CDR2 is FQNNGV. The trim removed 4 bases at V and 3 bases at J, leaving 8 bases unmatched. The CDR3 DNA follows: TGTGCCAGCAGCTCTACTCTAGGACAGGGCTACAATGAGCAGTTCTTC. Protein product: CASSSTLGQGYNEQFF.

In regard to this clonotype: One junction end disagrees with the germline gene, perhaps due to a read error. The chain is built from TRBV2 and TRBJ2-2; maybe TRBD2 (5 bases). Per germline, CDR1 SNHLY and CDR2 FYNNEI. This CDR3 contains 12 residues. CDR3 region: CASLTNTGELLF. The CDR3 region has the DNA TGTGCCAGCCTTACGAACACCGGGGAGCTGCTTTTT.

This clonotype was observed at least ten times. This chain joins TRBV9 and TRBJ1-4; D ambiguous. Trimming removed 4 bases at V and 10 bases at J, with 17 bases between. Germline V lookup: CDR1 SGDLS, CDR2 YYNGEE. This CDR3 has 14 amino acids. The CDR3 DNA is TGTGCCAGCAGCTCCTTCTCAGCCGCGGGAAAACTGTTTTTT. It specifies CASSSFSAAGKLFF.

As to this clonotype: Since a much larger clone is just one base distant, this may be a read error. The chain combines TRBV11-2 with TRBJ2-3; D possibly corresponds to TRBD1 (6 bases). This CDR3 is built from 14 residues. V was clipped by 5 bases and J by 8 bases, with 17 bases between them. Germline CDR1 is SGHAT and CDR2 is FQNNGV. In DNA form, the CDR3 reads TGTGCCAGCAGCCTTCGGACAGTAACATGTACGCAGTATTTT. Its protein product is CASSLRTVTCTQYF.

This clonotype has at least ten counts. V gene TRBV6-6 combines with J gene TRBJ2-3, with D hard to call. This CDR3 has 15 residues. V was pared by 2 bases and J by 6 bases, with 15 bases between. The germline CDR1 and CDR2 sequences are MNHNY and SVGAGI (reference sequence). The CDR3 coding sequence is TGTGCCAGCAGTTACACGACCCCCATTTATGATACGCAGTATTTT. Protein: CASSYTTPIYDTQYF.

This chain's CDR3 is CSASQIPGQRAYEQYF. The CDR3 DNA sequence: TGCAGTGCTAGCCAAATCCCGGGACAGCGGGCCTACGAGCAGTACTTC. The V call is TRBV20-1, the J call TRBJ2-7, with D tentatively TRBD1 (7 bases). The CDR3 length is 16 residues. V lost 3 bases to trimming and J lost 2 bases, with 20 bases between them. Germline V CDR1 and CDR2: DFQATT, SNEGSKA (reference sequence).

About this clonotype: The junction departs from germline at one end; a sequencing error may be responsible. The chain is built from TRBV6-2 or TRBV6-3 and TRBJ2-4, with D perhaps TRBD1 (5 bases). The CDR3 spans 18 residues. The germline CDR1 and CDR2 sequences are MNHEY and SVGEGT. The CDR3: CASSYTLTENLAKNILYF. CDR3 in DNA: TGTGCCAGCAGTTACACATTGACAGAAAACTTAGCCAAAAACATTCTGTACTTC.

The chain uses TRBV27 and TRBJ1-1; TRBD1 agrees at 8 bases. The CDR3 length is 17 residues. With 5 bases clipped from V and 0 bases from J, the junction kept 11 bases outside the gene matches. CDR1 and CDR2 (germline): MNHEY, SMNVEV (reference sequence). The chain's CDR3 is CASSMTGVQTLNTEAFF. CDR3 sequence (DNA): TGTGCCAGCAGTATGACAGGGGTCCAAACCCTGAACACTGAAGCTTTCTTT.